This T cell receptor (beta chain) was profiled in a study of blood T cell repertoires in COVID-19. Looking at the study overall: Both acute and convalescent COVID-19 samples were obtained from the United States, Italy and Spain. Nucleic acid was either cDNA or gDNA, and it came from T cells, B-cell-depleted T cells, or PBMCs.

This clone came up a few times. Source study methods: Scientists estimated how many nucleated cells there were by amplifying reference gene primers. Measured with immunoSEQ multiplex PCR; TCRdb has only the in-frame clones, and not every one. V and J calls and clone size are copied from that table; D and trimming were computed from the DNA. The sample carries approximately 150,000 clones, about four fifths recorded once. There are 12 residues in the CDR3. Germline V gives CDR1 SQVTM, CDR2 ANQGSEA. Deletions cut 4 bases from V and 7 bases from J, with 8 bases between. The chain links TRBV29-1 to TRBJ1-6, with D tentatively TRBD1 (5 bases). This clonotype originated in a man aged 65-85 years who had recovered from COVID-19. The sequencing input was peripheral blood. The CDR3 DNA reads TGCAGCGTTGCAGACAGAAATTCACCCCTCCACTTT. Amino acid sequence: CSVADRNSPLHF.